Following are 29 T cell receptor beta chains from one sample sequenced in a study of T cell changes during pregnancy in multiple sclerosis. TCRdb keeps only in-frame clones here, not all; method: immunoSEQ multiplex PCR. The sample carries tens of thousands of clones, over 80% recorded once. Source: peripheral blood, taken after pregnancy. These TCRs come from a female donor with multiple sclerosis, enrolled in a pregnancy study.

The CDR3 bases are TGCGCCAGCAGCCACCTTAGCGGGGGGAGCTCCTACGAGCAGTACTTC. This codes for CASSHLSGGSSYEQYF. This chain uses TRBV4-3 with TRBJ2-7; the match to TRBD2 covers 10 bases. The ends lost 3 bases at V and 0 bases at J; junction bases unmatched: 5. The CDR3 has 16 amino acids. Germline CDR1 and CDR2: LGHNA and YSLEER.

The J gene is TRBJ2-7, the V gene TRBV6-5, with D maybe TRBD1 (5 bases). The V gene lost 0 bases and the J gene lost 2 bases, with 11 bases spanning the gap. The germline V gene encodes CDR1 MNHEY and CDR2 SVGAGI. The CDR3 length is 15 residues. CDR3 protein: CASSYSGQVTYEQYF. As DNA, the CDR3 is TGTGCCAGCAGTTACTCGGGGCAGGTCACCTACGAGCAGTACTTC.

The chain is built from TRBV7-6 and TRBJ2-3, with no clear D. Trimming shortened V by 1 base and J by 4 bases, and 6 bases separated the two germline ends. CDR1 SGHVS and CDR2 FNYEAQ come from the germline V gene. The CDR3 is 13 residues long. The CDR3 DNA is TGTGCCAGCAGCTTAGATCCTTCAGATACGCAGTATTTT. Residues: CASSLDPSDTQYF.

The CDR3 coding sequence is TGTGCCAGCAGGGGGACAGGATCGAACACTGAAGCTTTCTTT. It codes for CASRGTGSNTEAFF. The chain couples TRBV7-9 to TRBJ1-1, with TRBD1 matching 8 bases. The germline V gene encodes CDR1 SEHNR and CDR2 FQNEAQ (reference sequence). This CDR3 comprises 14 residues. V lost 6 bases, J lost 1 base, and 4 bases stayed unmatched. Full variable domain (rest looked up from reference TRBV7-9 and TRBJ1-1): DTGVSQNPRHKITKRGQNVTFRCDPISEHNRLYWYRQTLGQGPEFLTYFQNEAQLEKSRLLSDRFSAERPKGSFSTLEIQRTEQGDSAMYLCASRGTGSNTEAFFGQGTRLTVV.

The chain has TRBV5-1 and TRBJ1-4, with D maybe TRBD1 (6 bases). This CDR3 is built from 16 residues. Trimming left V 0 bases short and J 7 bases short, with 16 bases between. CDR1 and CDR2 (germline): SGHRS, YFSETQ. The CDR3 DNA reads TGCGCCAGCAGCTTGGCTGCGGGGGGCGAGATTGAAAAACTGTTTTTT. Translation: CASSLAAGGEIEKLFF.

J is TRBJ2-7 and V is TRBV7-9; 11 bases are shared with TRBD2. The V and J ends lost 3 bases and 3 bases, in that order; junction bases with no gene match: 4. This CDR3 spans 15 amino acids. CDR1 and CDR2 (germline): SEHNR, FQNEAQ (reference sequence). The CDR3 sequence is CASSFSGRANYEQYF. The CDR3 region has the DNA TGTGCCAGCAGCTTTAGCGGGAGGGCCAACTACGAGCAGTACTTC.

The genes are TRBV14 and TRBJ1-2; D uncertain. The CDR3 has 13 residues. Germline CDR1 and CDR2: SGHDN and FVKESK. V was pared by 2 bases and J by 8 bases, with 12 bases between. This CDR3 reads CASSQSNTRGYTF. CDR3 nucleotides: TGTGCCAGCAGCCAATCTAATACGAGGGGCTACACCTTC. Full variable domain (outside the CDR3, taken from reference TRBV14 and TRBJ1-2): EAGVTQFPSHSVIEKGQTVTLRCDPISGHDNLYWYRRVMGKEIKFLLHFVKESKQDESGMPNNRFLAERTGGTYSTLKVQPAELEDSGVYFCASSQSNTRGYTFGSGTRLTVV.

This clone was counted once. The chain has TRBV30 and TRBJ1-1; D possibly corresponds to TRBD1 (5 bases). V was cut by 2 bases and J by 1 base, with 11 bases left in between. There are 14 residues in the CDR3. The germline V gene encodes CDR1 GTSNPN and CDR2 SVGIG (reference sequence). CDR3 coding DNA: TGTGCCTGGAGTAAGGACATGAAGAACACTGAAGCTTTCTTT. The encoded protein is CAWSKDMKNTEAFF.

V is TRBV5-1 and J is TRBJ1-5; D remains ambiguous. V gave up 2 bases and J gave up 4 bases, with 7 bases separating them. CDR3 size: 13 residues. Germline values: CDR1 SGHRS, CDR2 YFSETQ. This CDR3 is CASSFGRNQPQHF. The CDR3 bases are TGCGCCAGCAGCTTTGGTCGGAATCAGCCCCAGCATTTT.

The genes are TRBV7-2 and TRBJ2-2; tentatively, D is TRBD2 (5 bases). From germline, CDR1 is SGHTA and CDR2 FQGNSA. The CDR3 has 17 residues. Deletions cut 5 bases from V and 1 base from J, with 17 bases between. The CDR3 loop is CASSPTLESGNTGELFF. The CDR3 DNA follows: TGTGCCAGCAGCCCAACACTAGAGTCCGGGAACACCGGGGAGCTGTTTTTT.

This chain connects TRBV29-1 to TRBJ2-5, with TRBD2 as a possible D gene (5 bases). Trimming stripped 4 bases from V and 3 bases from J, with 15 bases between. CDR1 and CDR2 from the germline V gene are SQVTM and ANQGSEA. The CDR3 is 14 amino acids. As DNA, the CDR3 is TGCAGCGTTGTACCGACTACCCTAAAAGAGACCCAGTACTTC. Its translation is CSVVPTTLKETQYF.

The chain recombines TRBV4-1 with TRBJ2-3; TRBD1 might be the D (6 bases). CDR1 and CDR2 (germline): MGHRA, YSYEKL. The CDR3 consists of 16 residues. V shed 6 bases and J shed 6 bases, with 22 bases lying between them. This chain's CDR3 is CASSSTTGKEVDTQYF. The CDR3 nucleotides read TGCGCCAGCAGTTCCACTACAGGGAAAGAAGTGGATACGCAGTATTTT.

J is TRBJ2-5 and V is TRBV2, with no clear D. The CDR3 spans 14 residues. Germline values: CDR1 SNHLY, CDR2 FYNNEI. Trimming shortened V by 0 bases and J by 5 bases, and 10 bases separated the two germline ends. This CDR3 is CASSEALLMETQYF. CDR3 nucleotide sequence: TGTGCCAGCAGTGAAGCACTATTAATGGAGACCCAGTACTTC. The entire variable domain, with the rest obtained from reference TRBV2 and TRBJ2-5, is as follows: EPEVTQTPSHQVTQMGQEVILRCVPISNHLYFYWYRQILGQKVEFLVSFYNNEISEKSEIFDDQFSVERPDGSNFTLKIRSTKLEDSAMYFCASSEALLMETQYFGPGTRLLVL.

The chain is built from TRBV27 and TRBJ1-1, with a possible D match to TRBD1 (6 bases). The CDR3 has 12 residues. V lost 6 bases and J 4 bases, leaving 9 bases between the germline ends. In germline, CDR1 is MNHEY, CDR2 SMNVEV (reference sequence). The CDR3 sequence is CASRQGSTEAFF. The CDR3 region has the DNA TGTGCCAGCAGACAGGGATCCACTGAAGCTTTCTTT.

This chain connects TRBV9 to TRBJ1-2; 7 bases agree with TRBD1. The CDR3 is made up of 14 amino acids. CDR1 is SGDLS and CDR2 is YYNGEE in the germline V gene. The J segment lost 4 bases and the V segment lost 7 bases, leaving 10 bases of the junction unmatched. CDR3 sequence reads: CASAGTDLSYGYTF. CDR3 bases: TGTGCCAGCGCCGGGACAGATCTGTCCTATGGCTACACCTTC.

The chain has TRBV27 and TRBJ2-6; 7 nucleotides agree with TRBD2. V lost 4 bases, J lost 2 bases, and 8 bases stayed unmatched. The CDR3 is made up of 17 amino acids. CDR1 and CDR2 (germline): MNHEY, SMNVEV (reference sequence). The CDR3 DNA reads TGTGCCAGCAGTTACGGCTGGGGAGGGGCTGGGGCCAACGTCCTGACTTTC. Protein sequence: CASSYGWGGAGANVLTF.

This rearrangement joins TRBV27 to TRBJ2-1; 7 bases are shared with TRBD2. This CDR3 comprises 16 residues. V lost 5 bases to trimming and J lost 3 bases; unmatched junction nucleotides: 10. Germline values: CDR1 MNHEY, CDR2 SMNVEV (reference sequence). The CDR3 DNA sequence: TGTGCCAGCAGTCACGGGGCGGGAGAGAGCTACAATGAGCAGTTCTTC. Translation: CASSHGAGESYNEQFF.

The chain joins TRBV9 to TRBJ2-2; D not resolved. Per the germline V gene, CDR1 is SGDLS and CDR2 is YYNGEE. The CDR3 length is 14 residues. Trimming removed 0 bases from V and 4 bases from J, with 7 bases in between. DNA of the CDR3: TGTGCCAGCAGCGTAGTTTCTCGCACCGGGGAGCTGTTTTTT. It translates to CASSVVSRTGELFF. Full variable domain (outside the CDR3, taken from reference TRBV9 and TRBJ2-2): DSGVTQTPKHLITATGQRVTLRCSPRSGDLSVYWYQQSLDQGLQFLIQYYNGEERAKGNILERFSAQQFPDLHSELNLSSLELGDSALYFCASSVVSRTGELFFGEGSRLTVL.

This chain links TRBV27 with TRBJ1-1; 7 positions agree with TRBD1. The CDR3 contains 15 residues. V gave up 6 bases and J gave up 0 bases; unmatched junction bases: 7. Germline CDR1 is MNHEY and CDR2 is SMNVEV (reference sequence). DNA for the CDR3: TGTGCCAGCAGGTCCGGGACAGTCATGAACACTGAAGCTTTCTTT. Amino acid sequence: CASRSGTVMNTEAFF.

The V gene is TRBV25-1, the J gene TRBJ2-5, with TRBD1 matching over 7 bases. After removal of 3 bases from V and 4 bases from J, the junction contained 8 bases not matched to a gene. Germline CDR1 MGHDK, CDR2 SYGVNS. There are 15 residues in the CDR3. CDR3 in amino acids: CASSDLTGMAETQYF. CDR3 sequence (DNA): TGTGCCAGCAGTGATTTGACAGGGATGGCAGAGACCCAGTACTTC. The full variable domain, its missing parts supplied by reference TRBV25-1 and TRBJ2-5, is EADIYQTPRYLVIGTGKKITLECSQTMGHDKMYWYQQDPGMELHLIHYSYGVNSTEKGDLSSESTVSRIRTEHFPLTLESARPSHTSQYLCASSDLTGMAETQYFGPGTRLLVL.

V and J are TRBV19 and TRBJ1-1, with D maybe TRBD1 (6 bases). V was trimmed by 6 bases and J by 1 base, leaving 6 bases between them. Germline V gives CDR1 LNHDA, CDR2 SQIVND (reference sequence). This CDR3 has 12 residues. The CDR3 spells CASRDRNTEAFF. CDR3 DNA: TGTGCCAGTAGGGACAGGAACACTGAAGCTTTCTTT.

The chain has TRBV11-2 and TRBJ2-3; D perhaps matches TRBD2 (5 bases). Deletions cut 3 bases from V and 4 bases from J, with 5 bases between. Germline V gene sequence: CDR1 SGHAT, CDR2 FQNNGV. The CDR3 covers 12 residues. The CDR3 here is CASSLRADTQYF. As DNA, the CDR3 is TGTGCCAGCAGCTTGAGGGCAGATACGCAGTATTTT.

This chain links TRBV20-1 with TRBJ2-1; TRBD2 is a possible D gene (6 bases). The CDR3 covers 10 residues. With 6 bases removed from V and 9 bases from J, the gap between germline ends came to 9 bases. From germline, CDR1 is DFQATT and CDR2 SNEGSKA (reference sequence). CDR3 amino acids: CSAGRIEQFF. In DNA form, the CDR3 reads TGCAGTGCAGGGAGGATTGAGCAGTTCTTC.

The chain recombines TRBV1 with TRBJ1-5; the table names TRBD1, a call not compared with the DNA. TRBV1 counts as a pseudogene. This CDR3 contains 18 residues. CDR3 in DNA: TGCACCAGCAGCCAAGATCCGGGGGCAGGGGGGACTAATCAGCCCCAGCATTTT. It specifies CTSSQDPGAGGTNQPQHF.

This chain uses TRBV5-1 with TRBJ2-5; 12 nucleotides align to TRBD2. Germline V gene data show CDR1 as SGHRS and CDR2 as YFSETQ. With V trimmed by 4 bases and J by 4 bases, 2 bases remained unmatched. This CDR3 has 14 amino acids. The CDR3 coding sequence is TGCGCCAGCAGCCAGGGACTAGCGGGAGAGACCCAGTACTTC. Its protein is CASSQGLAGETQYF.

V gene TRBV11-2 combines with J gene TRBJ2-5; 7 positions agree with TRBD1. The CDR3 is 15 residues long. The trim removed 5 bases at V and 3 bases at J, leaving 9 bases unmatched. CDR1 is SGHAT, CDR2 FQNNGV, per germline. The CDR3 DNA is TGTGCCAGCAGCCCCCCCTCGACAGGGAAAGAGACCCAGTACTTC. Protein: CASSPPSTGKETQYF.

The chain recombines TRBV7-9 with TRBJ1-2; TRBD1 matches at 8 bases. Germline lookup yields CDR1 SEHNR and CDR2 FQNEAQ (reference sequence). The CDR3 length is 14 residues. The V and J ends lost 3 bases and 4 bases, in that order; junction bases with no gene match: 4. In DNA, the CDR3 is TGTGCCAGCAGCTTGCAGGGGGCGAGCTATGGCTACACCTTC. It encodes CASSLQGASYGYTF.

This clone was observed a few times. The gene calls are TRBV19 and TRBJ2-7; D is undetermined. The CDR3 length is 14 residues. Per germline, CDR1 LNHDA and CDR2 SQIVND (reference sequence). The V gene lost 6 bases and the J gene lost 0 bases, with 12 bases spanning the gap. The CDR3 region is CASSPTPSSYEQYF. In DNA, the CDR3 is TGTGCCAGTAGCCCCACCCCGAGCTCCTACGAGCAGTACTTC.

This chain connects TRBV4-1 to TRBJ1-1; D call uncertain. The CDR3 spans 13 residues. Germline V gene data show CDR1 as MGHRA and CDR2 as YSYEKL. Trimming removed 4 bases from V and 5 bases from J, with 11 bases in between. The CDR3 DNA reads TGCGCCAGCAGCCGTGAGGTGGTGACTGAAGCTTTCTTT. This sequence encodes CASSREVVTEAFF.